The clone carrying this TCR beta chain was detected only once. Per the germline V gene, CDR1 is SGHAT and CDR2 is FQNNGV. V lost 0 bases to trimming and J lost 6 bases; unmatched junction nucleotides: 5. The CDR3 is 15 residues long. Assay used: immunoSEQ multiplex PCR; TCRdb lists only in-frame clones, some missing. Of about 50,000 clones in the sample, approximately 86% are singletons; the top ten hold 13% to 15%. The entry originates in a study of identifying expanded T cells in peripheral blood. This chain uses TRBV11-2 with TRBJ1-3, with 7 positions matching TRBD1. The sequence was obtained from a person aged 18 to 69 in good health. The sample consisted of blood. The CDR3 DNA reads as TGTGCCAGCAGCTTAGAAGGGGGCTTTCAAAACACCATATATTTT. Translating gives CASSLEGGFQNTIYF.